This is a list of T cell receptor beta chains from one sample in a study of cytomegalovirus exposure and HLA in healthy donors. The table came from immunoSEQ multiplex PCR; TCRdb's copy has only in-frame clones and leaves some out. The listing records tens of thousands of clones. The sequencing input was PBMCs. The receptors were gathered from a woman in her thirties or forties in good health and CMV-seropositive. CDR3s include the opening cysteine and the closing phenylalanine or tryptophan.

v_gene	len	j_gene	CDR3aa
TRBV7-3	16	TRBJ2-2	CASSLQGAGAPGELFF
TRBV9	14	TRBJ1-5	CASSSTSGVQPQHF
TRBV4-1	16	TRBJ1-2	CASSHSQGLLEYGYTF
TRBV27	16	TRBJ2-3	CASRPTRTGFTDTQYF
TRBV7-2	16	TRBJ2-1	CASSLTTGSSYNEQFF
TRBV15	14	TRBJ2-7	CATSKTGVPYEQYF
TRBV30	17	TRBJ2-1	CAWSVRSSGEVANEQFF
TRBV28	15	TRBJ1-5	CASSLSQGDWQPQHF
TRBV7-2	11	TRBJ1-6	CASSTDSPLHF
TRBV4-2	15	TRBJ1-1	CASSQEWTGTPEAFF
TRBV2	15	TRBJ1-6	CASSVQGADNSPLHF
TRBV5-4	15	TRBJ1-2	CASSLWRKSNYGYTF
TRBV11-3	15	TRBJ2-2	CASSTSWGDTGELFF
TRBV2	15	TRBJ2-3	CASRIGRGSTDTQYF
TRBV28	20	TRBJ2-7	CASRPGTGWFGLSHTNEQYF
TRBV7-3	14	TRBJ1-6	CASSPFGGNSPLHF
TRBV27	15	TRBJ1-2	CASSLGGQGADGYTF
TRBV5-6	17	TRBJ1-1	CASSSLDRETFHTEAFF
TRBV27	15	TRBJ2-7	CASAPYRQGAYEQYF
TRBV19	14	TRBJ2-4	CASSIGGDKNIQYF
TRBV11-2	14	TRBJ1-1	CASSYRGGHAEAFF
TRBV4-1	16	TRBJ1-4	CASSQGGSSGVGKLFF
TRBV27	15	TRBJ2-7	CASSLSGLSSYEQYF
TRBV2	13	TRBJ1-5	CASHREGNQPQHF
TRBV19	17	TRBJ1-6	CASSIESRQGNESPLHF
TRBV27	14	TRBJ1-4	CASSPRATNEKLFF
TRBV28	15	TRBJ1-4	CASSFINVASEKLFF
TRBV15	15	TRBJ2-7	CATSRESNPPYEQYF
TRBV6-7	17	TRBJ2-2	CASDTVAAGANTGELFF
TRBV7-8	14	TRBJ1-5	CASSEGRGDQPQHF
TRBV6-4	14	TRBJ1-1	CASSESGRHSEAFF
TRBV18	17	TRBJ2-6	CASSPQIGSSGANVLTF
TRBV6-1	15	TRBJ2-7	CASSELKSGTFEQYF
TRBV7-9	15	TRBJ1-2	CASSLSGQRFSGYTF
TRBV28	14	TRBJ1-5	CASSSTSGNQPQHF
TRBV9	14	TRBJ2-5	CASSVGTAQETQYF
TRBV7-2	13	TRBJ2-7	CASSFSGDYEQYF